The 32 T cell receptor beta chains reported below all come from one sample, sequenced in a study of blood T cell repertoires in COVID-19. The protocol was immunoSEQ multiplex PCR, while the TCRdb copy is restricted to in-frame clones and leaves out a portion. The repertoire holds roughly 120,000 clones, with just under 85% as singletons. The sequenced material came from peripheral blood. These receptors all stem from a man aged 70-80 years with active or convalescent COVID-19.

V usage is TRBV5-6 and J usage is TRBJ1-5; weak D call: TRBD1 (6 bases). This CDR3 comprises 17 residues. The germline gives CDR1 SGHDT, CDR2 YYEEEE. The V and J ends lost 4 bases and 2 bases respectively, with 19 bases between them. CDR3 residues: CASSLRRGGSGNQPQHF. CDR3 bases: TGTGCCAGCAGCCTGAGACGGGGGGGCTCGGGCAATCAGCCCCAGCATTTT.

The chain links TRBV4-3 to TRBJ1-2; D is perhaps TRBD1 (5 bases). This CDR3 spans 13 amino acids. CDR1 and CDR2 from the germline V gene are LGHNA and YSLEER. Trimming left V 3 bases short and J 6 bases short, with 11 bases between. The CDR3 DNA reads as TGCGCCAGCAGCCAGGGACTATTCGATGGCTACACCTTC. Amino acids: CASSQGLFDGYTF.

The rearrangement joins TRBV6-2 or TRBV6-3 to TRBJ2-7, with 9 positions matching TRBD2. V trimming: 0 bases; J trimming: 5 bases; junction bases outside the gene matches: 11. This CDR3 has 17 residues. CDR1 MNHEY and CDR2 SVGEGT come from the germline V gene. The CDR3 sequence: CASSYSAREGLKDEQYF. As DNA, the CDR3 is TGTGCCAGCAGTTACTCAGCGCGGGAGGGCCTGAAGGACGAGCAGTACTTC.

The chain has TRBV10-3 and TRBJ1-3, with 8 bases aligning to TRBD1. Germline CDR1 reads ENHRY; CDR2 reads SYGVKD. The CDR3 runs to 17 residues. The J segment lost 0 bases and the V segment lost 4 bases, leaving 8 bases of the junction unmatched. The CDR3 bases are TGTGCCATCAGTGGACGGACAGGGCTATTCTCTGGAAACACCATATATTTT. Translation gives CAISGRTGLFSGNTIYF.

The DNA for the CDR3 is TGTGCCAGCAGACAAGCCAGCCTAGGCCCCACAGATACGCAGTATTTT. Translation gives CASRQASLGPTDTQYF. The rearrangement links TRBV7-2 to TRBJ2-3; D is ambiguous. V was cut by 6 bases and J by 2 bases, with 18 bases left in between. This CDR3 has 16 residues. Germline V CDR1 and CDR2: SGHTA, FQGNSA. Full variable domain (outside the CDR3, taken from reference TRBV7-2 and TRBJ2-3): GAGVSQSPSNKVTEKGKDVELRCDPISGHTALYWYRQSLGQGLEFLIYFQGNSAPDKSGLPSDRFSAERTGGSVSTLTIQRTQQEDSAVYLCASRQASLGPTDTQYFGPGTRLTVL.

Worth noting for this clone: This same CDR3 is encoded by further DNA sequences in the sample. The V call is TRBV3-1 (or the pseudogene TRBV3-2), the J call TRBJ1-5; no definite D call. The V and J ends lost 1 base and 9 bases respectively, with 4 bases between them. From germline, CDR1 is LGHDT and CDR2 YNNKEL (reference sequence). CDR3 length equals 11 residues. The DNA of the CDR3 is TGTGCCAGCAGCCAAGGCGGGCCCCAGCATTTT. It specifies CASSQGGPQHF.

This clone has a single count. V usage is TRBV3-1 (or the pseudogene TRBV3-2) and J usage is TRBJ2-7; TRBD2 matches at 8 bases. J gave up 6 bases and V 0 bases, and 7 bases lay outside the gene matches. Germline assignment: CDR1 LGHDT and CDR2 YNNKEL (reference sequence). This CDR3 contains 15 residues. The CDR3 DNA is TGTGCCAGCAGCCAAGATCTCGGGGGGGCCTCCGAGCAGTACTTC. This encodes CASSQDLGGASEQYF.

V usage is TRBV7-2 and J usage is TRBJ2-3; no clear D gene. Germline lookup yields CDR1 SGHTA and CDR2 FQGNSA. V was cut by 5 bases and J by 6 bases, with 12 bases left in between. The CDR3 consists of 13 residues. The CDR3 spells CASSQSTADTQYF. For the CDR3, the DNA is TGTGCCAGCAGCCAATCTACTGCGGATACGCAGTATTTT.

V usage is TRBV5-4 and J usage is TRBJ1-6, with D maybe TRBD1 (5 bases). The V gene lost 1 base and the J gene lost 5 bases, with 10 bases spanning the gap. Germline values: CDR1 SGHNT, CDR2 YYREEE (reference sequence). CDR3 length: 15 amino acids. CDR3: CASSLLEGNNSPLHF. CDR3 DNA: TGTGCCAGCAGCTTGTTGGAGGGGAATAATTCACCCCTCCACTTT.

This clone was picked up a small number of times. The CDR3 bases are TGTGCCACCCAGGGAAACTATGGCTACACCTTC. Translating gives CATQGNYGYTF. The chain has TRBV15 and TRBJ1-2, with D possibly matching TRBD1 (5 bases). V shed 8 bases and J shed 2 bases, with 6 bases lying between them. The CDR3 is 11 residues long. CDR1 is LNHNV and CDR2 is YYDKDF in the germline V gene (reference sequence).

The chain combines TRBV7-6 with TRBJ2-3, with TRBD1 identical over 11 bases. Germline V lookup: CDR1 SGHVS, CDR2 FNYEAQ. There are 15 residues in the CDR3. The trim removed 5 bases at V and 5 bases at J, leaving 6 bases unmatched. For the CDR3, the DNA is TGTGCCAGCAGCCCCGGGACAGGGGGATTAGATACGCAGTATTTT. Its translation is CASSPGTGGLDTQYF. The full variable domain, rest sourced from reference TRBV7-6 and TRBJ2-3, is GAGVSQSPRYKVTKRGQDVALRCDPISGHVSLYWYRQALGQGPEFLTYFNYEAQQDKSGLPNDRFSAERPEGSISTLTIQRTEQRDSAMYRCASSPGTGGLDTQYFGPGTRLTVL.

The V gene is TRBV5-6, the J gene TRBJ1-2; D is unclear. V gave up 4 bases and J gave up 4 bases, with 14 bases separating them. Germline V gene lookup returns CDR1 SGHDT and CDR2 YYEEEE. The CDR3 is made up of 14 amino acids. In DNA form, the CDR3 reads TGTGCCAGCAGCCCGTGGGTGAGGCCCTATGGCTACACCTTC. This translates into CASSPWVRPYGYTF. The full variable domain, with the rest looked up from reference TRBV5-6 and TRBJ1-2, is DAGVTQSPTHLIKTRGQQVTLRCSPKSGHDTVSWYQQALGQGPQFIFQYYEEEERQRGNFPDRFSGHQFPNYSSELNVNALLLGDSALYLCASSPWVRPYGYTFGSGTRLTVV.

The chain links TRBV9 to TRBJ2-5, with 7 bases lining up with TRBD2. This CDR3 has 13 residues. The V and J ends lost 4 bases and 5 bases, in that order; junction bases with no gene match: 5. The germline V gene encodes CDR1 SGDLS and CDR2 YYNGEE. The CDR3 coding sequence is TGTGCCAGCAGCAAGCGGGACTTCGAGACCCAGTACTTC. Encoded protein: CASSKRDFETQYF.

The chain joins TRBV19 to TRBJ2-1, with 10 nucleotides matching TRBD2. V gave up 4 bases and J gave up 4 bases; unmatched junction bases: 7. The CDR3 has 16 amino acids. The germline V gene encodes CDR1 LNHDA and CDR2 SQIVND (reference sequence). CDR3 loop: CASSRPGLAEYNEQFF. The CDR3, as DNA: TGTGCCAGTAGTAGACCCGGACTAGCGGAATACAATGAGCAGTTCTTC.

The chain is built from TRBV18 and TRBJ2-6, with 8 bases matching TRBD1. Germline-derived CDR1 and CDR2 are KGHSH and LQKENI. Unmatched junction bases numbered 7, after V lost 1 base and J lost 2 bases. CDR3 length: 18 residues. The CDR3 nucleotides are TGTGCCAGCTCACCACGGCAGGGGGCGATCGCTGGGGCCAACGTCCTGACTTTC. This translates into CASSPRQGAIAGANVLTF.

The V call is TRBV6-5, the J call TRBJ2-5; TRBD2 might be the D (6 bases). The CDR3 extends over 15 amino acids. V dropped 4 bases and J dropped 5 bases, with 17 bases sitting between them. CDR1 is MNHEY, CDR2 SVGAGI, per germline. The CDR3 sequence is CASSFTEGSWETQYF. The CDR3 bases are TGTGCCAGCAGTTTTACGGAGGGAAGTTGGGAGACCCAGTACTTC.

The V and J genes are TRBV29-1 and TRBJ2-5; TRBD1 might be the D (5 bases). The V gene lost 1 base and the J gene lost 1 base, with 16 bases spanning the gap. There are 16 residues in the CDR3. Per germline, CDR1 SQVTM and CDR2 ANQGSEA. The CDR3 sequence is CSVEVGAGSGQETQYF. For the CDR3, the DNA is TGCAGCGTTGAAGTAGGGGCAGGGTCGGGCCAAGAGACCCAGTACTTC. The whole variable domain, filled in from reference TRBV29-1 and TRBJ2-5, reads SAVISQKPSRDICQRGTSLTIQCQVDSQVTMMFWYRQQPGQSLTLIATANQGSEATYESGFVIDKFPISRPNLTFSTLTVSNMSPEDSSIYLCSVEVGAGSGQETQYFGPGTRLLVL.

This clone has only a few counts. The V call is TRBV11-1, the J call TRBJ1-1, with a possible D match to TRBD1 (6 bases). Trimming took 5 bases from V and 4 from J, leaving 14 bases between them. Germline V CDR1 and CDR2: SGHAT, FQDESV (reference sequence). This CDR3 has 14 amino acids. The CDR3 here is CASSIEGVGTEAFF. In DNA, the CDR3 is TGTGCCAGCAGCATAGAGGGGGTTGGCACTGAAGCTTTCTTT. Together with reference TRBV11-1 and TRBJ1-1, the CDR3 gives the full variable domain: EAEVAQSPRYKITEKSQAVAFWCDPISGHATLYWYRQILGQGPELLVQFQDESVVDDSQLPKDRFSAERLKGVDSTLKIQPAELGDSAMYLCASSIEGVGTEAFFGQGTRLTVV.

This chain links TRBV7-2 with TRBJ2-2; 8 positions agree with TRBD1. The CDR3 runs 17 residues. J gave up 1 base and V 5 bases, and 9 bases lay outside the gene matches. Germline loops: CDR1 SGHTA, CDR2 FQGNSA. CDR3 in DNA: TGTGCCAGCAGCCCAGGGGGCCTCGGACTGAACACCGGGGAGCTGTTTTTT. Encoded protein: CASSPGGLGLNTGELFF.

V and J are TRBV4-1 and TRBJ1-5; 12 bases fit TRBD1. This CDR3 contains 19 residues. Germline V CDR1 and CDR2: MGHRA, YSYEKL. Losses at the gene ends were 4 bases for V and 1 base for J; bases not matched to a gene: 11. The CDR3 here is CASSPSGTGGVPSNQPQHF. The CDR3 coding sequence is TGCGCCAGCAGCCCATCCGGGACAGGGGGCGTCCCCAGCAATCAGCCCCAGCATTTT.

J is TRBJ2-7 and V is TRBV11-2; 9 bases match TRBD2. This CDR3 has 15 residues. The germline CDR1 and CDR2 sequences are SGHAT and FQNNGV. With 2 bases clipped from V and 10 bases from J, the junction kept 12 bases outside the gene matches. CDR3 nucleotide sequence: TGTGCCAGCAGCTTATTCGGCGGGGGGGCCGTGGTTCAGTACTTC. Amino acid sequence: CASSLFGGGAVVQYF.

The V and J genes are TRBV29-1 and TRBJ2-5; D is perhaps TRBD1 (6 bases). Trimming removed 3 bases at V and 5 bases at J, with 10 bases between. Germline V gene data show CDR1 as SQVTM and CDR2 as ANQGSEA. This CDR3 is built from 12 residues. CDR3 nucleotides: TGCAGCGTTGATTCGAGGGGGGAGACCCAGTACTTC. This translates into CSVDSRGETQYF. The variable domain in full, with the rest retrieved from reference TRBV29-1 and TRBJ2-5, is SAVISQKPSRDICQRGTSLTIQCQVDSQVTMMFWYRQQPGQSLTLIATANQGSEATYESGFVIDKFPISRPNLTFSTLTVSNMSPEDSSIYLCSVDSRGETQYFGPGTRLLVL.

The chain has TRBV4-2 and TRBJ1-1, with D perhaps matching TRBD1 (5 bases). V was cut by 1 base and J by 0 bases, with 9 bases left in between. This CDR3 has 15 residues. CDR1 is LGHNA, CDR2 YNFKEQ, per germline. The CDR3 sequence: CASSQARTLNTEAFF. The CDR3 DNA is TGTGCCAGCAGCCAAGCAAGGACACTGAACACTGAAGCTTTCTTT.

The chain carries TRBV5-1 and TRBJ1-1; D is possibly TRBD1 (6 bases). The V end was cut by 2 bases, the J end by 3 bases, with 11 bases between. The CDR3 sequence is 14 residues long. Germline V gives CDR1 SGHRS, CDR2 YFSETQ. The CDR3 here is CASSFRGWDTEAFF. The CDR3 DNA is TGCGCCAGCAGCTTCAGGGGATGGGACACTGAAGCTTTCTTT.

V gene TRBV3-1 (or the pseudogene TRBV3-2) combines with J gene TRBJ1-2; D uncertain. There are 13 residues in the CDR3. Trimming took off 3 bases at V and 4 bases at J, with 9 bases between the two ends. CDR1 and CDR2 (germline): LGHDT, YNNKEL (reference sequence). This CDR3 reads CASSHPTLYGYTF. The DNA for the CDR3 is TGTGCCAGCAGCCACCCGACTCTCTATGGCTACACCTTC.

This clone was observed once. This sequence joins TRBV12-5 and TRBJ1-6; a possible D gene is TRBD1 (6 bases). This CDR3 is 15 amino acids long. V was pared by 6 bases and J by 7 bases, with 16 bases between. CDR1 and CDR2 from the germline V gene are LGHNT and FRNRAP. The chain's CDR3 is CASGLSGVQNSPLHF. CDR3 DNA: TGTGCTAGTGGCTTGTCAGGGGTGCAAAATTCACCCCTCCACTTT.

The gene calls are TRBV6-2 or TRBV6-3 and TRBJ2-1, with TRBD2 matching over 8 bases. Germline CDR1 and CDR2: MNHEY and SVGEGT. The CDR3 consists of 14 residues. Trimming took 2 bases from V and 12 from J; bases not matched to a gene: 9. CDR3 nucleotide sequence: TGTGCCAGCAGTTACCTACTAACTAGCGGAGGGCAGTTCTTC. This encodes CASSYLLTSGGQFF.

The chain links TRBV11-2 to TRBJ2-1; D is possibly TRBD1 (7 bases). V lost 1 base and J lost 3, with 13 bases in between. The CDR3 contains 16 residues. Germline V gene data show CDR1 as SGHAT and CDR2 as FQNNGV. The DNA of the CDR3 is TGTGCCAGCAGCTTAGCGGGTCAGGGGGGCTACAATGAGCAGTTCTTC. It codes for CASSLAGQGGYNEQFF. Filled out from reference TRBV11-2 and TRBJ2-1, the complete variable domain reads EAGVAQSPRYKIIEKRQSVAFWCNPISGHATLYWYQQILGQGPKLLIQFQNNGVVDDSQLPKDRFSAERLKGVDSTLKIQPAKLEDSAVYLCASSLAGQGGYNEQFFGPGTRLTVL.

This chain joins TRBV6-5 and TRBJ2-3; tentative D call: TRBD1 (5 bases). Deletions cut 2 bases from V and 1 base from J, with 10 bases between. Per germline, CDR1 MNHEY and CDR2 SVGAGI. The CDR3 has 15 residues. The CDR3 bases are TGTGCCAGCAGTTACGGGCAGGGCCGCACAGATACGCAGTATTTT. It is translated as CASSYGQGRTDTQYF.

This chain uses TRBV6-5 with TRBJ1-5; maybe TRBD1 (5 bases). Germline CDR1 is MNHEY and CDR2 is SVGAGI. There are 12 residues in the CDR3. V gave up 6 bases and J gave up 4 bases, with 7 bases separating them. CDR3 coding DNA: TGTGCCAGCAGAAGGGGAAATCAGCCCCAGCATTTT. Protein: CASRRGNQPQHF.

This clone was recorded only once. The V call is TRBV12-5, the J call TRBJ2-4; 7 nucleotides match TRBD2. With V trimmed by 3 bases and J by 4 bases, 6 bases remained unmatched. Germline CDR1 and CDR2: LGHNT and FRNRAP. There are 15 residues in the CDR3. The CDR3 bases are TGTGCTAGTGGTTTACCAAGCGGGAATAAAAACATTCAGTACTTC. Translation: CASGLPSGNKNIQYF.

This chain connects TRBV5-4 to TRBJ2-1; D may be TRBD2 (6 bases). Germline V CDR1 and CDR2: SGHNT, YYREEE (reference sequence). The V end lost 4 bases, the J end lost 8 bases, and 16 bases lay between the germline ends. This CDR3 contains 14 residues. The DNA of the CDR3 is TGTGCCAGCAGCGAGTACGGGGGAAGGGATGAGCAGTTCTTC. It encodes CASSEYGGRDEQFF.